This section outlines one T cell receptor beta chain sequence together with its context. Antigen: not known. This CDR3 spans 14 amino acids. V was cut by 6 bases and J by 2 bases, with 13 bases left in between. Germline CDR1 reads SGDLS; CDR2 reads YYNGEE. The data were obtained in a study of cytomegalovirus exposure and HLA in healthy donors. Study-wide findings and caveats: TCR beta chain V- and J-gene trimming was linked, in a later analysis, to a missense variant in DCLRE1C. Cytomegalovirus status was reportedly diagnosed by the classifier with high sensitivity and specificity.

The PCR made use of 60 Vbeta and 13 Jbeta primers. Assay: immunoSEQ multiplex PCR; the TCRdb copy retains only in-frame clones and omits some. The sample includes 150,000 to 200,000 clones, about 76% seen only once; the top ten take around 1.6%. Material: PBMCs. This rearrangement joins TRBV9 to TRBJ2-3, with a tentative D call TRBD2 (7 bases). The receptor was derived from a woman aged 50 to 60 in good health and CMV-seronegative. The CDR3 loop is CASTRGLFTDTQYF. The CDR3, as DNA: TGTGCCAGCACCAGGGGACTATTCACAGATACGCAGTATTTT.